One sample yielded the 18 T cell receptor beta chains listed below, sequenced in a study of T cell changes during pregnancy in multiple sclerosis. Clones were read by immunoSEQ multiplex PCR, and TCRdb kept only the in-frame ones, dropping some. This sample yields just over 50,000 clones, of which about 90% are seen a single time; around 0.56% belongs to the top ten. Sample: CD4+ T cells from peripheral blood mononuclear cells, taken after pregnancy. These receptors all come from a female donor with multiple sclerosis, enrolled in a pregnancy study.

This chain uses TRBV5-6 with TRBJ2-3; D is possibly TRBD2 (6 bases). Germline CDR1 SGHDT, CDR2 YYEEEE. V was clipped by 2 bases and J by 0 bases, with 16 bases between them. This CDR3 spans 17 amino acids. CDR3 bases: TGTGCCAGCAGCTTAGGTTCGACCAGCGGGAGCACAGATACGCAGTATTTT. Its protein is CASSLGSTSGSTDTQYF.

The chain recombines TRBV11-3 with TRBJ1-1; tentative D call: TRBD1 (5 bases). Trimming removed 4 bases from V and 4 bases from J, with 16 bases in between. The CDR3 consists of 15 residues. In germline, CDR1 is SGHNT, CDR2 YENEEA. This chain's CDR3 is CASSSGSGGGTEAFF. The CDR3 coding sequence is TGTGCCAGCAGCTCGGGATCTGGGGGGGGCACTGAAGCTTTCTTT.

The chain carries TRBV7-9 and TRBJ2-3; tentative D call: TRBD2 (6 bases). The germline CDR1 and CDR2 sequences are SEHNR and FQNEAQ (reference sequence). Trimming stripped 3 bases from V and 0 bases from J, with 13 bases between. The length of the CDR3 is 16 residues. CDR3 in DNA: TGTGCCAGCAGCTTTAATAGCGGAATTAGCACAGATACGCAGTATTTT. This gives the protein CASSFNSGISTDTQYF.

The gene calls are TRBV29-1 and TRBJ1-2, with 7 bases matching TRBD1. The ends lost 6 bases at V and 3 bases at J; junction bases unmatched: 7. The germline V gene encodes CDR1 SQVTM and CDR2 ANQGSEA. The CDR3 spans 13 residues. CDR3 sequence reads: CSVEPTGHYGYTF. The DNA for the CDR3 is TGCAGCGTCGAACCGACAGGGCACTATGGCTACACCTTC.

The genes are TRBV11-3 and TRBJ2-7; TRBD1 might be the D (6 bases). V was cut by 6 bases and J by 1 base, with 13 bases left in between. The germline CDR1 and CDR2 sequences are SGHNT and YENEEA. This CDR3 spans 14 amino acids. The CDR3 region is CASRRQTGSYEQYF. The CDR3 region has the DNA TGTGCCAGCAGACGACAGACAGGATCCTACGAGCAGTACTTC.

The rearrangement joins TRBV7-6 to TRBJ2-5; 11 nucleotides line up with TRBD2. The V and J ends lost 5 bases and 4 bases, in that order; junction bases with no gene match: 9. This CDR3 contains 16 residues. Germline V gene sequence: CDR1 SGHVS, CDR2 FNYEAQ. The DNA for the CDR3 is TGTGCCAGCAGCGCGACTAGCGGGATTGTCCCAGAGACCCAGTACTTC. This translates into CASSATSGIVPETQYF.

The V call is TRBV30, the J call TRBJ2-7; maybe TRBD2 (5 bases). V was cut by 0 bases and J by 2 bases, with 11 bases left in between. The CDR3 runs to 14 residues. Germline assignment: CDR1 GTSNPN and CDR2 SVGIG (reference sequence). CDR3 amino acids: CAWSVAMGAYEQYF. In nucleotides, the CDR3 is TGTGCCTGGAGTGTAGCCATGGGAGCCTACGAGCAGTACTTC.

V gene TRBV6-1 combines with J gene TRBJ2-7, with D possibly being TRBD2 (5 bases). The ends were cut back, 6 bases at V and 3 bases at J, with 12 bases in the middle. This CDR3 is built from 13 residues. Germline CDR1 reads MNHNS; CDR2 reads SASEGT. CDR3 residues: CASSGDYIYEQYF. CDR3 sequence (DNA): TGTGCCAGCAGCGGAGACTACATCTACGAGCAGTACTTC.

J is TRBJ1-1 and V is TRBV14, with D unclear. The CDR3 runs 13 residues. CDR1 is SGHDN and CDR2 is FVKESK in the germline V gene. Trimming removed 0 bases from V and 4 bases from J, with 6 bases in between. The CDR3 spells CASSQDFRTEAFF. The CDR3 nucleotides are TGTGCCAGCAGCCAAGACTTTCGCACTGAAGCTTTCTTT.

CDR3 amino acids: CASSEGQGASANEKLFF. DNA of the CDR3: TGTGCCAGCAGTGAAGGACAGGGGGCCTCGGCTAATGAAAAACTGTTTTTT. The chain employs TRBV25-1 and TRBJ1-4; 11 nucleotides line up with TRBD1. This CDR3 has 17 residues. Germline loops: CDR1 MGHDK, CDR2 SYGVNS. After removal of 2 bases from V and 3 bases from J, the junction contained 5 bases not matched to a gene.

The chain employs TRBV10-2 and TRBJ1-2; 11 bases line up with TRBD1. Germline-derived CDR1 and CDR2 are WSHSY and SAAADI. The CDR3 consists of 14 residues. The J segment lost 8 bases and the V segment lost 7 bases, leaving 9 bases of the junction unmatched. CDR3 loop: CASNPRTGGRGYTF. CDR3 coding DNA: TGCGCCAGCAACCCAAGGACAGGGGGCAGGGGCTACACCTTC.

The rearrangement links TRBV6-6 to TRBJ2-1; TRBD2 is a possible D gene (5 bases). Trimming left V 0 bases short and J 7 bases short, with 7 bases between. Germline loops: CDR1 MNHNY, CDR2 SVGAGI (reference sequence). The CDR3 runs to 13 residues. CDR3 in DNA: TGTGCCAGCAGTTACTCGATAGCGAATGAGCAGTTCTTC. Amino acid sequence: CASSYSIANEQFF.

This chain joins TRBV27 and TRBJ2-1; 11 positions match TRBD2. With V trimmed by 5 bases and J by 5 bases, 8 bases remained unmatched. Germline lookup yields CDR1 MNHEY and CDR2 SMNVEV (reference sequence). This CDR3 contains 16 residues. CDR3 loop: CASSLIVAGGHNEQFF. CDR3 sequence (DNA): TGTGCCAGCAGTCTAATCGTAGCGGGAGGGCACAATGAGCAGTTCTTC.

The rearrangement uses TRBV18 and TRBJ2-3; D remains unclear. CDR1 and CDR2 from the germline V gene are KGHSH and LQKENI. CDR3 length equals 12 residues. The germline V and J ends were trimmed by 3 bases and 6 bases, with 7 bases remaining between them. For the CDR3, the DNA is TGTGCCAGCTCACCTAGTTGGGATACGCAGTATTTT. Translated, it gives CASSPSWDTQYF. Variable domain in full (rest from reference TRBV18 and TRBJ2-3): NAGVMQNPRHLVRRRGQEARLRCSPMKGHSHVYWYRQLPEEGLKFMVYLQKENIIDESGMPKERFSAEFPKEGPSILRIQQVVRGDSAAYFCASSPSWDTQYFGPGTRLTVL.

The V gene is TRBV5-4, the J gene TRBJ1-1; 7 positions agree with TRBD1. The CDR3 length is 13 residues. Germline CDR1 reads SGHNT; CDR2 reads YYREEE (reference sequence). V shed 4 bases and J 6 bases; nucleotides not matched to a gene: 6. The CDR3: CASSLQGIAEAFF. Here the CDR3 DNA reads TGTGCCAGCAGCCTACAGGGGATCGCTGAAGCTTTCTTT.

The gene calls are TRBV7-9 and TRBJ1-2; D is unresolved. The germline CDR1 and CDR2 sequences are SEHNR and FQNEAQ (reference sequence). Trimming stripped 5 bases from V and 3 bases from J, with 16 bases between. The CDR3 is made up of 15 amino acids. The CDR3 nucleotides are TGTGCCAGCAGCCCGCGAGGGAAACCTGACTATGGCTACACCTTC. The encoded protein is CASSPRGKPDYGYTF.

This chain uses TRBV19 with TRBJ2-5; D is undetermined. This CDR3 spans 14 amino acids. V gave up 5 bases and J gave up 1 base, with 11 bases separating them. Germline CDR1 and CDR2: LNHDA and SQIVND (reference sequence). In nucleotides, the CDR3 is TGTGCCAGTAGTTCGGTCGGTTTCCAAGAGACCCAGTACTTC. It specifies CASSSVGFQETQYF. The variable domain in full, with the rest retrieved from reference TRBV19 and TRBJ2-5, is DGGITQSPKYLFRKEGQNVTLSCEQNLNHDAMYWYRQDPGQGLRLIYYSQIVNDFQKGDIAEGYSVSREKKESFPLTVTSAQKNPTAFYLCASSSVGFQETQYFGPGTRLLVL.

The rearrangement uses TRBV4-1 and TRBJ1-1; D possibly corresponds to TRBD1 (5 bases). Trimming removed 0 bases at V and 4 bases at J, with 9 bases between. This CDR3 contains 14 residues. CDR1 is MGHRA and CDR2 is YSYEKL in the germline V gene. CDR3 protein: CASSQDSGGTEAFF. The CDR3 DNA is TGCGCCAGCAGCCAAGATAGCGGGGGCACTGAAGCTTTCTTT.